This TCR beta chain was recorded in a study of control samples from healthy donors and cancer patients. The table came from immunoSEQ multiplex PCR; TCRdb's copy has only in-frame clones and leaves some out. In the table there are about 71,000 clones, 89% of which are singletons. The CDR3 loop spans 15 amino acids. Germline assignment: CDR1 SGHVS and CDR2 FNYEAQ. The V end lost 3 bases, the J end lost 0 bases, and 9 bases lay between the germline ends. The V gene is TRBV7-6, the J gene TRBJ1-3, with D uncertain. The sequencing input was PBMCs. The sequence was obtained from a man aged 60 to 75 with lung cancer. The CDR3 DNA reads as TGTGCCAGCAGCTTCGGGCACAGCTCTGGAAACACCATATATTTT. Translated: CASSFGHSSGNTIYF.